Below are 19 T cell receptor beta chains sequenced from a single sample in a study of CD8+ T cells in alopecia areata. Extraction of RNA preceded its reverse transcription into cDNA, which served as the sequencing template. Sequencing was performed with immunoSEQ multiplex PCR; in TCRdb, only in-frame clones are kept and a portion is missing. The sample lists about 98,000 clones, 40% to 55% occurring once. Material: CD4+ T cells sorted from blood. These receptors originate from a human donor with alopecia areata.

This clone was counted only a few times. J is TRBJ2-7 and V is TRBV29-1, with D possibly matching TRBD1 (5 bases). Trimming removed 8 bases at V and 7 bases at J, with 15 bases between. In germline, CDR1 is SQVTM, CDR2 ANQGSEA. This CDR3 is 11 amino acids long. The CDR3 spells CSFNTGWEQYF. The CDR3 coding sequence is TGCAGCTTCAATACAGGTTGGGAGCAGTACTTC.

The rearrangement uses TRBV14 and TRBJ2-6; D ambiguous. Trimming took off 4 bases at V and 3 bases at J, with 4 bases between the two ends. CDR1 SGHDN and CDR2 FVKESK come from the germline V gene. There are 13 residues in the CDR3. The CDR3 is CASSLNGANVLTF. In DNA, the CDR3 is TGTGCCAGCAGCCTAAATGGGGCCAACGTCCTGACTTTC.

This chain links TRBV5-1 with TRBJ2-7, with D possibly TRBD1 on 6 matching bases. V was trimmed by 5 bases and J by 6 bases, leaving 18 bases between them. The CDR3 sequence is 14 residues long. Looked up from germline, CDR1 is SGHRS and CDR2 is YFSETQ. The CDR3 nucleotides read TGCGCCAGCAGTCGGGTGTTGGGCAGGGGCGAGCAGTACTTC. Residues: CASSRVLGRGEQYF.

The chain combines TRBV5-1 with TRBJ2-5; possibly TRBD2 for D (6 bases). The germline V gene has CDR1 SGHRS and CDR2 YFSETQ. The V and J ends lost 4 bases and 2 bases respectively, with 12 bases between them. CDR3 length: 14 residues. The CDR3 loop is CASSGGTPQETQYF. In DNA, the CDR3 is TGCGCCAGCAGCGGCGGGACTCCGCAAGAGACCCAGTACTTC.

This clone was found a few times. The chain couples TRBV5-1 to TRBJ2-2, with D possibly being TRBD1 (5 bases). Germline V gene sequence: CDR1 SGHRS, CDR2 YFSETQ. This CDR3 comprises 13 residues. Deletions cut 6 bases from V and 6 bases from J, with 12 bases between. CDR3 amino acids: CASKRGLAGELFF. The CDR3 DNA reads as TGCGCCAGCAAAAGGGGTCTCGCCGGGGAGCTGTTTTTT.

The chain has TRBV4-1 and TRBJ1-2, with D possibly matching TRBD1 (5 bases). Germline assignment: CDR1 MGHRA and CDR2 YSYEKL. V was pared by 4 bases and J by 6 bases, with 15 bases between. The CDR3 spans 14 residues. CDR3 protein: CASSPPGRGDGYTF. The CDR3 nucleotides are TGCGCCAGCAGCCCCCCCGGAAGGGGAGATGGCTACACCTTC.

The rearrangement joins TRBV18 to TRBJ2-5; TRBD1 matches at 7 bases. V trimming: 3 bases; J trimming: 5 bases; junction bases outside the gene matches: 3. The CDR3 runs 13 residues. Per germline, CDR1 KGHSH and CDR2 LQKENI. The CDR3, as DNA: TGTGCCAGCTCACCCGGACAGGCGGAGACCCAGTACTTC. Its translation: CASSPGQAETQYF.

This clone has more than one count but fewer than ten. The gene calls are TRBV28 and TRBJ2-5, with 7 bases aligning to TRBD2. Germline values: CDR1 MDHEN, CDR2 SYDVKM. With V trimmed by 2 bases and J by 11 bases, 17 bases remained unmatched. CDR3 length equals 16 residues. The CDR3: CASSLPTSETTSGQYF. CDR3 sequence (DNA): TGTGCCAGCAGTTTACCCACTAGCGAGACTACTTCGGGGCAGTACTTC.

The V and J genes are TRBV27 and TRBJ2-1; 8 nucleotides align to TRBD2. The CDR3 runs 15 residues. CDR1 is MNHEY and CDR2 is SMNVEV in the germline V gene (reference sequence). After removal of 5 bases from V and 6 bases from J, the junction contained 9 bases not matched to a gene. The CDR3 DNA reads TGTGCCAGCAGTCTCCTGTTCAGCGGGAGCAATGAGCAGTTCTTC. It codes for CASSLLFSGSNEQFF.

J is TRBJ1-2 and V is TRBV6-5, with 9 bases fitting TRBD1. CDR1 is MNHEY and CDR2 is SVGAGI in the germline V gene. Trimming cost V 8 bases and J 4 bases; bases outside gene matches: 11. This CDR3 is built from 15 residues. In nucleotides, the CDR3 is TGTGCCAGCTATACCGGGACAGGGTTATCCTATGGCTACACCTTC. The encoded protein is CASYTGTGLSYGYTF.

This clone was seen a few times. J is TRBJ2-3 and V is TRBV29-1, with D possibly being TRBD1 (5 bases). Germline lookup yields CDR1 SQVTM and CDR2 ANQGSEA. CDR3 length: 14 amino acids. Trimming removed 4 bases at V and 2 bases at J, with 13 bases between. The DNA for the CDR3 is TGCAGCGTTGGAGATGGGGCTTACACAGATACGCAGTATTTT. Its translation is CSVGDGAYTDTQYF.

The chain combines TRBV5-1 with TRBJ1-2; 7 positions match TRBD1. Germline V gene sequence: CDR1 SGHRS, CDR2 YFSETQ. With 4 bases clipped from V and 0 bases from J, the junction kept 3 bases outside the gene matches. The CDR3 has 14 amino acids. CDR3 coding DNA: TGCGCCAGCAGCATAGACAGGGCTAACTATGGCTACACCTTC. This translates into CASSIDRANYGYTF.

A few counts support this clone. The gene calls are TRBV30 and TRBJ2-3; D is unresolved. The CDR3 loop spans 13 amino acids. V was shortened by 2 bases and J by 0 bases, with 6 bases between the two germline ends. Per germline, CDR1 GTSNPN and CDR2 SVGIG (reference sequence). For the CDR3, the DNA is TGTGCCTGGAGTACCCGGAGCACAGATACGCAGTATTTT. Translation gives CAWSTRSTDTQYF.

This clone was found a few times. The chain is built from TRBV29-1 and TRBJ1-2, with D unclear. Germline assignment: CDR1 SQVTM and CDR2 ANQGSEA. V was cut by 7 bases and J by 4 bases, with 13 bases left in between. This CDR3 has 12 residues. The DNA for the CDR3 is TGCAGCGCCTCAAGTGCTGTCTATGGCTACACCTTC. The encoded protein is CSASSAVYGYTF. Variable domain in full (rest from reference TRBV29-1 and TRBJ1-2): SAVISQKPSRDICQRGTSLTIQCQVDSQVTMMFWYRQQPGQSLTLIATANQGSEATYESGFVIDKFPISRPNLTFSTLTVSNMSPEDSSIYLCSASSAVYGYTFGSGTRLTVV.

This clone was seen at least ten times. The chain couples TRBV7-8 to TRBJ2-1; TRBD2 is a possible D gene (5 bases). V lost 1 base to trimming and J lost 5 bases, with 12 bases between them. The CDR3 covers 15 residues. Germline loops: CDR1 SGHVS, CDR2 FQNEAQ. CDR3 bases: TGTGCCAGCAGCTTAGAGCGGCTTGTCCACAATGAGCAGTTCTTC. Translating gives CASSLERLVHNEQFF.

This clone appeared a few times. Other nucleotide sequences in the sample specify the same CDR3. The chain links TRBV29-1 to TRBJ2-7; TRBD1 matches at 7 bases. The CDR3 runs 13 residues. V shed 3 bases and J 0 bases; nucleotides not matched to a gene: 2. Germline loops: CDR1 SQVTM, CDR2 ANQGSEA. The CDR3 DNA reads TGCAGCGTTGAGAGGGACAGCTCCTACGAGCAGTACTTC. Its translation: CSVERDSSYEQYF.

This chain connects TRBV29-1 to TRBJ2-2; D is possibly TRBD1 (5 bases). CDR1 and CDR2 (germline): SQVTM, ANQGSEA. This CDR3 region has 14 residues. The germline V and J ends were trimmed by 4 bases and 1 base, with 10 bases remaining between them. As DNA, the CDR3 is TGCAGCGTTGGACAGCGTCTGAACACCGGGGAGCTGTTTTTT. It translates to CSVGQRLNTGELFF.

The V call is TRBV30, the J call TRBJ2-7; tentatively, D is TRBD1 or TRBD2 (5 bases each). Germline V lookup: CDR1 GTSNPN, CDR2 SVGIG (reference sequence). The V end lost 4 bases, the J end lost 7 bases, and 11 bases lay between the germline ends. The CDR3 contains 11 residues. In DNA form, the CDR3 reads TGTGCCTGGATGGGGGTAGGGGAGCAGTACTTC. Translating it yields CAWMGVGEQYF. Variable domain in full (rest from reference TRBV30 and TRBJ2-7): SQTIHQWPATLVQPVGSPLSLECTVEGTSNPNLYWYRQAAGRGLQLLFYSVGIGQISSEVPQNLSASRPQDRQFILSSKKLLLSDSGFYLCAWMGVGEQYFGPGTRLTVT.

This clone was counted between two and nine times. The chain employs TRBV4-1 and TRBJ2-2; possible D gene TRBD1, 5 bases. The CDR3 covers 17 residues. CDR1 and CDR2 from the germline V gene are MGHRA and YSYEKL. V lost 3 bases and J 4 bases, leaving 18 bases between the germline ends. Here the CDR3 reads CASSHVDMGLLTGELFF. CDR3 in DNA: TGCGCCAGCAGCCACGTTGATATGGGGCTACTCACCGGGGAGCTGTTTTTT.